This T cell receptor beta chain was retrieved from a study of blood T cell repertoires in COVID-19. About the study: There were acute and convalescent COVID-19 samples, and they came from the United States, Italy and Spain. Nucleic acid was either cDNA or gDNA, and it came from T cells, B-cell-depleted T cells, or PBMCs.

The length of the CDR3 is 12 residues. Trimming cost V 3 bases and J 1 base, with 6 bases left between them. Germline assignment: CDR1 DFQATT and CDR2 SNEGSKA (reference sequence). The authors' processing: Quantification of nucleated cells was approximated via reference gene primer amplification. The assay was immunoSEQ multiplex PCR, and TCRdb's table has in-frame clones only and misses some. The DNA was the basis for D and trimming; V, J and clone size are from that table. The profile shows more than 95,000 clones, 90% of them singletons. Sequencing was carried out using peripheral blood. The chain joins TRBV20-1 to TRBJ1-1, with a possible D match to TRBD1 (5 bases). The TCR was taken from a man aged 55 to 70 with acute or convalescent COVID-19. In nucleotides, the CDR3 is TGCAGTGCTAGTAGGGGGAACACTGAAGCTTTCTTT. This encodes CSASRGNTEAFF.